A selection of T cell receptor beta chains follows, all from one sample in a study of cytomegalovirus exposure and HLA in healthy donors. Sequencing used immunoSEQ multiplex PCR; TCRdb keeps in-frame clones, though not all of them. The sample shows 120,000 or so clones, over 75% of them seen only once. Sequenced sample: PBMCs. Receptors were obtained from a woman aged 18-35 years in good health and CMV-seronegative. CDR3s include the opening cysteine and the closing phenylalanine or tryptophan. The D gene is left open where the match is weak. Expanded clones are given a class, and other clones once, few, many or no size at all.

clone size,V gene,J gene,D gene,CDR3 protein,CDR3 DNA
.,TRBV6-5,TRBJ2-7,.,CASSYSAHSSYEQYF,TGTGCCAGCAGTTACTCAGCTCACAGCTCCTACGAGCAGTACTTC
.,TRBV5-4,TRBJ1-2,TRBD1,CASRYPGQAVNYGYTF,TGTGCCAGCAGGTATCCGGGACAGGCCGTTAACTATGGCTACACCTTC
once,TRBV5-1,TRBJ1-2,TRBD1,CASSTRQGSGYTF,TGCGCCAGCAGCACCAGACAGGGTAGTGGCTACACCTTC
.,TRBV27,TRBJ1-2,.,CASSLIATSGAGHTF,TGTGCCAGCAGTTTAATCGCAACGTCGGGTGCTGGCCACACCTTC
.,TRBV7-2,TRBJ1-1,TRBD1,CASSLGPGQGTPAFF,TGTGCCAGCAGCTTAGGCCCAGGACAGGGGACCCCAGCTTTCTTT
.,TRBV6-1,TRBJ2-7,TRBD1,CASEGPGQASYEQYF,TGTGCCAGCGAGGGACCAGGACAGGCCTCCTACGAGCAGTATTTC
.,TRBV25-1,TRBJ1-1,TRBD1,CASKDSTGGSEAFF,TGTGCCAGCAAGGATTCGACAGGGGGCTCTGAAGCTTTCTTT
.,TRBV27,TRBJ2-1,.,CASSSSIMAGAYNEQFF,TGTGCCAGCAGTTCATCGATTATGGCGGGGGCTTACAATGAGCAGTTCTTC
once,TRBV7-8,TRBJ2-7,.,CASSLNNNYEQYF,TGTGCCAGCAGCTTGAACAACAACTACGAGCAGTACTTC
.,TRBV4-2,TRBJ1-5,.,CASSQDGTHQPQHF,TGTGCCAGCAGCCAAGATGGGACTCATCAGCCCCAGCATTTT
few,TRBV5-4,TRBJ2-7,TRBD1,CASSYGQGGYEQYF,TGTGCCAGCAGCTATGGACAGGGGGGATACGAGCAGTACTTC
.,TRBV7-6,TRBJ1-1,.,CASSPRDTEAFF,TGTGCCAGCAGCCCCAGGGACACTGAAGCTTTCTTT
.,TRBV27,TRBJ2-1,TRBD2,CASSLRPGLAERGEQFF,TGTGCCAGCAGTTTAAGGCCGGGACTAGCGGAAAGGGGTGAGCAGTTCTTC
.,TRBV4-2,TRBJ2-1,.,CASSSGTPQGQSAYNEQFF,TGTGCCAGCAGCTCCGGGACTCCTCAAGGGCAGAGCGCCTACAATGAGCAGTTCTTC
.,TRBV30,TRBJ1-6,.,CAWSRMGAPLHF,TGTGCCTGGAGTAGAATGGGCGCTCCCCTCCACTTT
.,TRBV10-1,TRBJ2-1,TRBD1,CASSDQGDEQFF,TGCGCCAGCAGTGATCAGGGGGATGAGCAGTTCTTC
medium-sized,TRBV19,TRBJ2-2,TRBD2,CASSSGGTTGELFF,TGTGCCAGTAGTTCGGGGGGGACCACCGGGGAGCTGTTTTTT
.,TRBV5-8,TRBJ2-5,TRBD1,CASSLVQGLWTQYF,TGTGCCAGCAGCTTGGTACAGGGGCTCTGGACCCAGTACTTC
.,TRBV7-2,TRBJ1-5,.,CASSFGGSQPQHF,TGTGCCAGCAGCTTCGGGGGGAGCCAGCCCCAGCATTTT
.,TRBV27,TRBJ2-5,.,CASSFRRGETQYF,TGTGCCAGCAGTTTTCGAAGGGGAGAGACCCAGTACTTC
.,TRBV4-2,TRBJ1-4,.,CASSQPGATNEKLFF,TGTGCCAGCAGCCAGCCAGGTGCAACTAATGAAAAACTGTTTTTT
.,TRBV27,TRBJ1-2,TRBD1,CASSGQGGFSGYTF,TGTGCCAGCAGTGGACAGGGGGGGTTCTCTGGCTACACCTTC
.,TRBV7-6,TRBJ2-1,TRBD2,CASSLAAAGGAYSYNEQFF,TGTGCCAGCAGCTTAGCAGCGGCGGGAGGAGCTTACTCCTACAATGAGCAGTTCTTC
.,TRBV11-2,TRBJ1-1,.,CASSLLGVVSTEAFF,TGTGCCAGCAGCTTATTAGGGGTGGTGAGCACTGAAGCTTTCTTT
.,TRBV4-2,TRBJ1-5,TRBD1,CASSPETGGWGSNQPQHF,TGTGCCAGCAGCCCAGAGACAGGGGGCTGGGGTAGCAATCAGCCCCAGCATTTT
once,TRBV5-5,TRBJ2-5,TRBD1,CASSFGTDRGIEDSETQYF,TGTGCCAGCAGCTTTGGAACGGACAGGGGTATCGAGGATTCTGAGACCCAGTACTTC
.,TRBV7-3,TRBJ2-5,TRBD2,CASSFSGGLQETQYF,TGTGCCAGCAGCTTCAGCGGGGGGCTCCAAGAGACCCAGTACTTC
.,TRBV5-4,TRBJ2-7,TRBD2,CASSLWGGSSYEQYF,TGTGCCAGCAGTCTTTGGGGGGGTTCCTCCTACGAGCAGTACTTC
.,TRBV14,TRBJ1-4,TRBD1,CASSHRDRVGEKLFF,TGTGCCAGCAGCCATCGTGACAGGGTGGGAGAAAAACTGTTTTTT
.,TRBV19,TRBJ2-1,TRBD2,CATAPLSSGSRNEQFF,TGTGCCACTGCCCCCCTAAGCAGCGGGAGTAGGAATGAGCAGTTCTTC
.,TRBV11-2,TRBJ2-2,.,CASSLREYTGELFF,TGTGCCAGCAGCTTAAGAGAGTACACCGGGGAGCTGTTTTTT
.,TRBV2,TRBJ2-7,TRBD2,CASSVRIAGHYEQYF,TGTGCCAGCAGTGTTCGAATAGCGGGCCACTACGAGCAGTACTTC
few,TRBV7-6,TRBJ1-4,.,CASSLGMGQEKLFF,TGTGCCAGCAGCTTAGGAATGGGGCAGGAAAAACTGTTTTTT
.,TRBV2,TRBJ2-7,TRBD2,CASIRREPSYEQYF,TGTGCCAGCATTCGGCGGGAGCCTTCCTACGAGCAGTACTTC
.,TRBV4-1,TRBJ1-5,TRBD1,CASSQLRGANSNQPQHF,TGCGCCAGCAGCCAACTCAGGGGGGCAAATAGCAATCAGCCCCAGCATTTT
.,TRBV27,TRBJ2-1,.,CASSFPPRGKQFF,TGTGCCAGCAGTTTTCCCCCTAGGGGAAAGCAGTTCTTC
once,TRBV15,TRBJ2-7,TRBD1,CATSWPGTGDSYEQYF,TGTGCCACCAGCTGGCCCGGGACAGGGGATTCCTACGAGCAGTACTTC
.,TRBV6-1,TRBJ2-2,.,CASSVETANTGELFF,TGTGCCAGCAGTGTTGAGACAGCGAACACCGGGGAGCTGTTTTTT
.,TRBV2,TRBJ1-1,.,CASSDQGISSTEAFF,TGTGCCAGCAGTGACCAGGGGATCTCGAGCACTGAAGCTTTCTTT
.,TRBV5-6,TRBJ2-7,TRBD1,CASSWGTGGTYEQYF,TGTGCCAGCAGCTGGGGGACAGGGGGGACCTACGAGCAGTACTTC
.,TRBV7-9,TRBJ1-1,.,CASSSRRAEKGRGNTEAFF,TGTGCCAGCAGCTCGAGACGAGCAGAGAAAGGACGGGGGAACACTGAAGCTTTCTTT
.,TRBV9,TRBJ1-6,.,CASSVENRNSPLHF,TGTGCCAGCAGCGTAGAGAACAGGAATTCACCCCTCCACTTT
.,TRBV6-1,TRBJ1-2,TRBD1,CASSEEWTGYGYTF,TGTGCCAGCAGTGAAGAATGGACAGGCTACGGCTACACCTTC
.,TRBV18,TRBJ1-2,.,CASSPLADSNYGYTF,TGTGCCAGCTCCCCGCTCGCGGATTCTAACTATGGCTACACCTTC
.,TRBV5-6,TRBJ1-2,.,CASRWQTYGYTF,TGTGCCAGCAGGTGGCAGACTTATGGCTACACCTTC
.,TRBV29-1,TRBJ1-1,.,CSAERGLNTEAFF,TGCAGCGCTGAAAGGGGATTGAACACTGAAGCTTTCTTT
.,TRBV5-1,TRBJ2-6,TRBD1,CASSFGDSYLSGANGLTF,TGCGCCAGCAGCTTTGGGGACAGCTACCTCTCTGGGGCCAACGGCCTGACTTTC
.,TRBV4-1,TRBJ2-1,TRBD2,CASSQMTSGVYNEQFF,TGCGCCAGCAGCCAGATGACTAGCGGGGTATACAATGAGCAGTTCTTC
.,TRBV7-2,TRBJ1-2,TRBD1,CASSSDRGYGYTF,TGTGCCAGCAGCTCGGACAGGGGATATGGCTACACCTTC
.,TRBV6-1,TRBJ1-5,.,CASSEAPPRISNQPQHF,TGTGCCAGCAGTGAAGCCCCCCCCAGGATTAGCAATCAGCCCCAGCATTTT
.,TRBV2,TRBJ1-5,TRBD1,CASSGTGTGGFYSNQPQHF,TGTGCCAGCAGTGGAACCGGGACAGGGGGCTTTTATAGCAATCAGCCCCAGCATTTT
.,TRBV5-6,TRBJ2-2,TRBD2,CASSSLGGGNTGELFF,TGTGCCAGCAGCTCCCTCGGGGGGGGAAACACCGGGGAGCTGTTTTTT
once,TRBV5-4,TRBJ1-2,.,CASSLAGNYGYTF,TGTGCCAGCAGCTTGGCGGGGAACTATGGCTACACCTTC
.,TRBV5-8,TRBJ1-4,.,CASSGTLREKLFF,TGTGCCAGCAGCGGGACTCTGCGTGAAAAACTGTTTTTT
.,TRBV9,TRBJ2-5,.,CASSSRVQETQYF,TGTGCCAGCAGCTCCCGGGTCCAAGAGACCCAGTACTTC
.,TRBV5-6,TRBJ2-7,.,CASSLGEWKYF,TGTGCCAGCAGCCTCGGAGAGTGGAAGTACTTC